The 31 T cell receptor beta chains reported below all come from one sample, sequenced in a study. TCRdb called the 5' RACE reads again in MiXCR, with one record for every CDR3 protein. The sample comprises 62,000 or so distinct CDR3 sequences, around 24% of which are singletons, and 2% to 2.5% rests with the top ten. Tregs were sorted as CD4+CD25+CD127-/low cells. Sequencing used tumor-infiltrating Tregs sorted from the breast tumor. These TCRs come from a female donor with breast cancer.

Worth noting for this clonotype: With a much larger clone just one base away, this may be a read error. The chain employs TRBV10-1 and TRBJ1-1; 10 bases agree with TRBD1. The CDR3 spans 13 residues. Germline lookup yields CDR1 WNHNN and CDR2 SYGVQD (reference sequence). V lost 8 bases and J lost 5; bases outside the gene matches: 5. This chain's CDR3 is CASGTGAKTEAFF. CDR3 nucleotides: TGCGCCAGCGGGACAGGGGCGAAAACTGAAGCTTTCTTT.

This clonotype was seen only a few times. Here the CDR3 reads CSARKRRSGATEAFF. The CDR3, as DNA: TGCAGTGCTAGAAAGAGACGATCAGGGGCGACTGAAGCTTTCTTT. The V gene is TRBV20-1, the J gene TRBJ1-1; D possibly corresponds to TRBD1 (6 bases). The V end lost 2 bases, the J end lost 5 bases, and 18 bases lay between the germline ends. From germline, CDR1 is DFQATT and CDR2 SNEGSKA (reference sequence). The CDR3 spans 15 residues.

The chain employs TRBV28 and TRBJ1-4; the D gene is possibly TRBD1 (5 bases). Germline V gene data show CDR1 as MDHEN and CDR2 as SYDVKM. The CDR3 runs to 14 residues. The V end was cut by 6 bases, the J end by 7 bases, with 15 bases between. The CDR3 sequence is CASSFDSRSEKLFF. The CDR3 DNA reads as TGTGCCAGCAGCTTCGACAGTAGGAGTGAAAAACTGTTTTTT.

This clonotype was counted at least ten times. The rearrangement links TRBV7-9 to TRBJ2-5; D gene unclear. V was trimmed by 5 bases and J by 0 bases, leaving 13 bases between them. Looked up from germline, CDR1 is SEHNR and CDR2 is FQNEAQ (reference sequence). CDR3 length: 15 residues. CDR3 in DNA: TGTGCCAGCAGCCGACGTACGGGTTACCAAGAGACCCAGTACTTC. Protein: CASSRRTGYQETQYF.

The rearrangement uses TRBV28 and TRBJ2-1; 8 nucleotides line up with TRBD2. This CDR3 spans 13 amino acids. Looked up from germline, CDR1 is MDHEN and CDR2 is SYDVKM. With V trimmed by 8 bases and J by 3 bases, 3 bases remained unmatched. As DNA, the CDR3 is TGTGCCAGCCAGCGGGAGCGCTACAATGAGCAGTTCTTC. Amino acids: CASQRERYNEQFF.

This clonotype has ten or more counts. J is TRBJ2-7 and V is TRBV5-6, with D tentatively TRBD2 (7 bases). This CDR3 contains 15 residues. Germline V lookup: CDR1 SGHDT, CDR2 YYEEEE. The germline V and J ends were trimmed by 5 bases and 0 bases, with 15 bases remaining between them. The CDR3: CASRRRGQSSYEQYF. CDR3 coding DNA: TGTGCCAGCAGACGGCGGGGGCAGAGCTCCTACGAGCAGTACTTC.

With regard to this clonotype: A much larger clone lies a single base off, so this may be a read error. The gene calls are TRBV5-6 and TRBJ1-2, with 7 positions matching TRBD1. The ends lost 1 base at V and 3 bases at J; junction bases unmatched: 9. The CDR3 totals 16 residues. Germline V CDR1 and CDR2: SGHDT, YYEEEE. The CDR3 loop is CASSLRGGGTDYGYTF. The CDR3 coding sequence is TGTGCCAGCAGCTTGCGGGGCGGCGGGACAGACTATGGCTACACCTTC.

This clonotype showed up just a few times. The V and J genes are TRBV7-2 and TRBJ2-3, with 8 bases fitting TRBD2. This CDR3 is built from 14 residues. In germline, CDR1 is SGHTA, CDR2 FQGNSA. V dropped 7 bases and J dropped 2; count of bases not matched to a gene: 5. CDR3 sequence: CASKLAEATDTQYF. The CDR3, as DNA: TGTGCCAGCAAACTAGCGGAGGCCACAGATACGCAGTATTTT.

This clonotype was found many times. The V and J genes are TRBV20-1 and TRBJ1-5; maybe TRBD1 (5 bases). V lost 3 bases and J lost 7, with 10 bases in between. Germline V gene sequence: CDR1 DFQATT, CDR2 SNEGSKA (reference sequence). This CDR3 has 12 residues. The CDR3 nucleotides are TGCAGTGCTAGCGGCTGGGGCCAGCCCCAGCATTTT. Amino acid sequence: CSASGWGQPQHF.

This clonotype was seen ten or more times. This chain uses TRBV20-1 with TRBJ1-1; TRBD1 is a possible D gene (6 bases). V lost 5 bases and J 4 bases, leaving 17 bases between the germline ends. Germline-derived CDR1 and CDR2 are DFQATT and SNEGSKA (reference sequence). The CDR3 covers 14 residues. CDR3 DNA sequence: TGCAGTGCTCCCTTAAGCGGCAGGGGCACTGAAGCTTTCTTT. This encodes CSAPLSGRGTEAFF.

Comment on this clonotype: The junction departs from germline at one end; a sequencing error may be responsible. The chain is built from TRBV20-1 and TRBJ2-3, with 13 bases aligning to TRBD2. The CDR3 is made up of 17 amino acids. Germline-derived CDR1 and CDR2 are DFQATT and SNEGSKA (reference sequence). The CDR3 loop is CSARGTSGSAGTGTQYF. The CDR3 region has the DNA TGCAGTGCTAGAGGGACTAGCGGGAGCGCGGGCACAGGTACGCAGTATTTT.

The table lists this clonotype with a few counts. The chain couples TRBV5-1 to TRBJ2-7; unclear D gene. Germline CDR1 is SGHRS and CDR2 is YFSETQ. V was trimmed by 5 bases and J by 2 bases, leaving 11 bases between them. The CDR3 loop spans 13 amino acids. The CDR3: CASRQPSAYEQYF. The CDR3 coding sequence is TGCGCCAGCAGACAACCATCAGCCTACGAGCAGTACTTC.

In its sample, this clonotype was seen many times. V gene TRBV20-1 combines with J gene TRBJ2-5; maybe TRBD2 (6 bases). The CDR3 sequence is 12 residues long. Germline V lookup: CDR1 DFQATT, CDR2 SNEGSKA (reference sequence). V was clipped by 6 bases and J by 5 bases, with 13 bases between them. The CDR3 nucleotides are TGCAGTGCCCCAGCGGAGGGCGAGACCCAGTACTTC. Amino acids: CSAPAEGETQYF.

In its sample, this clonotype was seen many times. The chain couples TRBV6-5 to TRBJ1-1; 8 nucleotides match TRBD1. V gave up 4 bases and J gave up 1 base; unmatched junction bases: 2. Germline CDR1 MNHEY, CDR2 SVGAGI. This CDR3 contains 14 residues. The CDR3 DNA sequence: TGTGCCAGCAGTTCCGACAGGGGGAACACTGAAGCTTTCTTT. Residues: CASSSDRGNTEAFF.

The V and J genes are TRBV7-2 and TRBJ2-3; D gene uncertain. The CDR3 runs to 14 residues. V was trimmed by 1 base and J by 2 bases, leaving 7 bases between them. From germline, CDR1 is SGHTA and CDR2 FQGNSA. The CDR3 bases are TGTGCCAGCAGCTTAGTGGCAGACACAGATACGCAGTATTTT. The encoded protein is CASSLVADTDTQYF.

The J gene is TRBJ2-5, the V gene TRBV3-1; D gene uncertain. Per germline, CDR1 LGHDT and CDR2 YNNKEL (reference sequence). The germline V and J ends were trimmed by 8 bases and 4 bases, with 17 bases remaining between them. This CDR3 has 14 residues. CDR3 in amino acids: CASGSPDLGETQYF. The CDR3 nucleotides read TGTGCCAGCGGCTCCCCGGACCTCGGAGAGACCCAGTACTTC.

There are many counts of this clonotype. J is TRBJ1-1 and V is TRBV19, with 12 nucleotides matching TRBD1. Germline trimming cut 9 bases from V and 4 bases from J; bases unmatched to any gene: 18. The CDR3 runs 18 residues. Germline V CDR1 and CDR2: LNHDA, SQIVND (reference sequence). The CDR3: CASPVPWDRGRVGTEAFF. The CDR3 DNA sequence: TGTGCCAGCCCAGTGCCCTGGGACAGGGGGCGAGTGGGCACTGAAGCTTTCTTT.

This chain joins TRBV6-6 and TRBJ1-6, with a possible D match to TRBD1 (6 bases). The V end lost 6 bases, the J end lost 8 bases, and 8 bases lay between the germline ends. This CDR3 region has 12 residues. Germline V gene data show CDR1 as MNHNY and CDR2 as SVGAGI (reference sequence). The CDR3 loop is CASRRQDSPLHF. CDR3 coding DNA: TGTGCCAGCAGACGACAGGATTCACCCCTCCACTTT.

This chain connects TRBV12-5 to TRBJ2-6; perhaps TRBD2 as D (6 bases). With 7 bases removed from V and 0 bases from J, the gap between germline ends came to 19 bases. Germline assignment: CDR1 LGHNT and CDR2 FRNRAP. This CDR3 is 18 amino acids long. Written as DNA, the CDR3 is TGTGCTAGTGTCCACGGGACTTCTTCCTTCTCTGGGGCCAACGTCCTGACTTTC. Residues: CASVHGTSSFSGANVLTF. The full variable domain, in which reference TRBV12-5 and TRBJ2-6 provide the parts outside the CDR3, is DARVTQTPRHKVTEMGQEVTMRCQPILGHNTVFWYRQTMMQGLELLAYFRNRAPLDDSGMPKDRFSAEMPDATLATLKIQPSEPRDSAVYFCASVHGTSSFSGANVLTFGAGSRLTVL.

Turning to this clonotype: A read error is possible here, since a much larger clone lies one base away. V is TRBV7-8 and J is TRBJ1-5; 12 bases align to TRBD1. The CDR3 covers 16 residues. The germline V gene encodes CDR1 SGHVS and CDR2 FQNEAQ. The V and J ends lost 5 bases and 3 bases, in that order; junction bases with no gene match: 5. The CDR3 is CASSPGTGGNNQPQHF. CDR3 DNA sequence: TGTGCCAGCAGCCCCGGGACAGGGGGCAACAATCAGCCCCAGCATTTT.

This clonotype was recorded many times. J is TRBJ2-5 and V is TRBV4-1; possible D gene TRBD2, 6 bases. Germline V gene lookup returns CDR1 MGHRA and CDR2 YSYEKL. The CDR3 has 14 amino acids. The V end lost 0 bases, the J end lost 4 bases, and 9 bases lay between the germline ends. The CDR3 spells CASSQDSLAETQYF. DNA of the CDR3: TGCGCCAGCAGCCAAGATTCACTAGCAGAGACCCAGTACTTC.

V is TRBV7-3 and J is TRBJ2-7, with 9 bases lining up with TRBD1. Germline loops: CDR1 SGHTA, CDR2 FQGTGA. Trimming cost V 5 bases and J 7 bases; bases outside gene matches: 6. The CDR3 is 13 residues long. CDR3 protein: CASSVGQGQEQYF. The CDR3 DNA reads TGTGCCAGCAGCGTGGGACAGGGTCAAGAGCAGTACTTC.

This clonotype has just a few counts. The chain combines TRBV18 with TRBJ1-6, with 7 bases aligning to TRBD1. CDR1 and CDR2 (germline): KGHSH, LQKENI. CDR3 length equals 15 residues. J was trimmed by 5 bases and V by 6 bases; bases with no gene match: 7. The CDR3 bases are TGTGCCAGCTCTGGCCAGGGGGTGAATAATTCACCCCTCCACTTT. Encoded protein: CASSGQGVNNSPLHF.

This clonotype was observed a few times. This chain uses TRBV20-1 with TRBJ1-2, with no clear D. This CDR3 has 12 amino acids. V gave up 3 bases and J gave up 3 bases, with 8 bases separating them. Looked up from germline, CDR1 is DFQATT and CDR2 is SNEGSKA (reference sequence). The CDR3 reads CSASRIDYGYTF. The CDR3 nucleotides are TGCAGTGCTAGCAGGATCGACTATGGCTACACCTTC.

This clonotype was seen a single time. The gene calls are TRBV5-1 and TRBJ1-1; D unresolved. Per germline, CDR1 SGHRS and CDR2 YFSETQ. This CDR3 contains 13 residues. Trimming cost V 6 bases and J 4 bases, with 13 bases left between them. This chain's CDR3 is CASNVDLGTEAFF. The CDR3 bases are TGCGCCAGCAACGTAGATCTGGGCACTGAAGCTTTCTTT.

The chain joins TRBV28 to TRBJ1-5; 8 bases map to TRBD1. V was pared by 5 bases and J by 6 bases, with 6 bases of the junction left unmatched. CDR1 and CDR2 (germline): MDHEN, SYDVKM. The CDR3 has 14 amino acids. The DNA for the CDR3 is TGTGCCAGCAGTCCCGGACAGGGCAGTCAGCCCCAGCATTTT. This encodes CASSPGQGSQPQHF.

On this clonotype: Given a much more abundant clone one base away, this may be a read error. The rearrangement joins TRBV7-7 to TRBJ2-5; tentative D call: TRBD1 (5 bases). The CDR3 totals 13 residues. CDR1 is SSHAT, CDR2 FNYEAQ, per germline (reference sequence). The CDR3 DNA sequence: TGTGCTAGCATCTTAGATCTTTTGGGGCCCCAGTACTTC. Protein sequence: CASILDLLGPQYF.

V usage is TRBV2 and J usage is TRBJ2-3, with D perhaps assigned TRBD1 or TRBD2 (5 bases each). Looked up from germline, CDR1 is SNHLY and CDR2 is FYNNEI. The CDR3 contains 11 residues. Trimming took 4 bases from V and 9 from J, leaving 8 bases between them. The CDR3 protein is CASSGGYTQYF. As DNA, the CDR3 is TGTGCCAGCAGTGGGGGGTACACGCAGTATTTT.

The CDR3 is CASSQFESYEQYF. The DNA of the CDR3 is TGTGCCAGCAGCCAATTCGAGTCCTACGAGCAGTACTTC. The V call is TRBV16, the J call TRBJ2-7, with D unresolved. Per germline, CDR1 KGHSY and CDR2 FQNENV. This CDR3 region has 13 residues. Deletions cut 1 base from V and 1 base from J, with 5 bases between.

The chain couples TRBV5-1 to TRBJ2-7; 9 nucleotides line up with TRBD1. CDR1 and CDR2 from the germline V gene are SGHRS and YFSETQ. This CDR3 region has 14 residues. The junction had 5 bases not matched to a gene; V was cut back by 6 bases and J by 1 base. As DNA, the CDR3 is TGCGCCAGCATGTCCGGGACAGGGTCCTACGAGCAGTACTTC. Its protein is CASMSGTGSYEQYF.

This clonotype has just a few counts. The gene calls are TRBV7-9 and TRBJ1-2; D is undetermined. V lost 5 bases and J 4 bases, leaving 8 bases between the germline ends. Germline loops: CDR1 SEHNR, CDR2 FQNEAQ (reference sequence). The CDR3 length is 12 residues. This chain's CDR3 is CASSRSSYGYTF. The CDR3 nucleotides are TGTGCCAGCAGCAGAAGTTCCTATGGCTACACCTTC.